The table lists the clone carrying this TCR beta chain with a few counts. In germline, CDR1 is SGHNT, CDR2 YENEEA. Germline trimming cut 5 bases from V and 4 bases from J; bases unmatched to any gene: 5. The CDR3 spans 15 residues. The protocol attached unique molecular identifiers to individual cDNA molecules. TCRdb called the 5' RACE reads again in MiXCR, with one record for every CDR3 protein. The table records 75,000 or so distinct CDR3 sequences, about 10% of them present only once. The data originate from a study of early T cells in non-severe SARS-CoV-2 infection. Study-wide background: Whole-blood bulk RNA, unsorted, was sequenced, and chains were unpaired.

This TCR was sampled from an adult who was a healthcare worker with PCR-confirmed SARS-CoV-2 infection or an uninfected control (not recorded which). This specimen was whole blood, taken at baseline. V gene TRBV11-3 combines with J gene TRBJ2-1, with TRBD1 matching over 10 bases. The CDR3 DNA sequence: TGTGCCAGCAGCCAGGGACAGGGGACTTACAATGAGCAGTTCTTC. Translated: CASSQGQGTYNEQFF. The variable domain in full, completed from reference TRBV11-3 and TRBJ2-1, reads EAGVVQSPRYKIIEKKQPVAFWCNPISGHNTLYWYLQNLGQGPELLIRYENEEAVDDSQLPKDRFSAERLKGVDSTLKIQPAELGDSAVYLCASSQGQGTYNEQFFGPGTRLTVL.